Listed below are T cell receptor beta chains from one sample, sequenced in a study of chemoradiotherapy in HPV16-positive cancers. Sequenced by immunoSEQ multiplex PCR; TCRdb stores in-frame clones only, minus some. This table holds around 16,000 clones, 60% to 80% found once. Sampling was done from a patient who underwent chemoradiotherapy. Receptors were obtained from a human donor with HPV-associated anogenital cancer. CDR3s include the opening cysteine and the closing phenylalanine or tryptophan. The D gene is left open where the match is weak. The listing skips clone size in some rows; elsewhere it reads once, few, many or a size class.

CASTVSGANEQFF TGTGCCAGCACCGTATCCGGGGCCAATGAGCAGTTCTTC NA NA TRBJ2-1 TRBV27
CASSRQENTEAFF TGTGCCAGCAGCCGTCAGGAGAACACTGAAGCTTTCTTT NA NA TRBJ1-1 TRBV27
CASSLTLGQGFF TGTGCCAGCAGCTTAACTTTAGGCCAGGGGTTCTTC once NA TRBJ2-1 TRBV7-2
CASSPNLTPSSGGGLASEQYF TGTGCCAGCAGCCCTAATCTAACCCCTTCTAGCGGGGGGGGACTGGCTTCCGAGCAGTACTTC NA TRBD2 TRBJ2-7 TRBV14
CASSHGGGWGETQYF TGTGCCAGCAGTCATGGAGGGGGTTGGGGCGAGACCCAGTACTTC NA NA TRBJ2-5 TRBV27
CASRQANSPLHF TGTGCCAGCCGACAGGCTAATTCACCCCTCCACTTT NA NA TRBJ1-6 TRBV7-2
CATTPTGGESYEQYF TGTGCCACCACACCCACAGGGGGCGAATCCTACGAGCAGTACTTC NA TRBD1 TRBJ2-7 TRBV19
CASSWEEGWSEQFF TGCGCCAGCAGCTGGGAGGAGGGTTGGAGTGAGCAGTTCTTC NA NA TRBJ2-1 TRBV5-1
CASSQAGTGGIYNEQFF TGCGCCAGCAGCCAAGCGGGGACAGGGGGCATCTACAATGAGCAGTTCTTC NA TRBD1 TRBJ2-1 TRBV4-1
CASSLNRANTEAFF TGCGCCAGCAGCTTGAACAGGGCGAACACTGAAGCTTTCTTT NA NA TRBJ1-1 TRBV5-1
CATSRESALSGNTIYF TGTGCCACCAGCAGAGAATCGGCCCTCTCTGGAAACACCATATATTTT NA NA TRBJ1-3 TRBV15
CASSPGTYEQYF TGTGCCAGCAGCCCGGGGACCTACGAGCAGTACTTC NA NA TRBJ2-7 TRBV7-2
CASSQTAGAYEQYF TGCGCCAGCAGCCAAACAGCGGGGGCCTACGAGCAGTACTTC NA TRBD2 TRBJ2-7 TRBV4-3
CASSLPSTYEQYF TGTGCCAGCAGTTTACCCTCAACCTACGAGCAGTACTTC once NA TRBJ2-7 TRBV28
CATSRDLSAGEQYF TGTGCCACCAGCAGAGATCTTTCCGCGGGCGAGCAGTACTTC NA NA TRBJ2-7 TRBV15
CASSFSLETQYF TGCGCCAGCAGCTTCAGTCTTGAGACCCAGTACTTC few NA TRBJ2-5 TRBV5-1
CASSYSGAGFNQPQHF TGTGCCAGCAGTTACTCGGGGGCAGGGTTCAATCAGCCCCAGCATTTT NA NA TRBJ1-5 TRBV6-6
CASSFGTANTGELFF TGTGCCAGCAGCTTCGGGACTGCGAACACCGGGGAGCTGTTTTTT NA NA TRBJ2-2 TRBV7-9
CASSYSEGDGGGYTF TGTGCCAGCAGTTACTCCGAAGGGGACGGAGGGGGCTACACCTTC NA NA TRBJ1-2 TRBV6-5
CASSYQTGSQPQHF TGTGCCAGCAGTTACCAGACAGGATCCCAGCCCCAGCATTTT NA NA TRBJ1-5 TRBV6-6
CASSFSGRNTEAFF TGCGCCAGCAGCTTTTCCGGCAGGAACACTGAAGCTTTCTTT NA NA TRBJ1-1 TRBV5-1
CASSRYWSSGGETQYF TGTGCCAGTAGCCGTTACTGGTCTAGTGGGGGAGAGACCCAGTACTTC NA NA TRBJ2-5 TRBV19
CASSEQGNRNTIYF TGTGCCAGCAGTGAACAGGGTAATAGAAACACCATATATTTT NA NA TRBJ1-3 TRBV2
CASSGRYLGYTF TGTGCCAGCAGCGGGAGATATTTGGGCTACACCTTC few NA TRBJ1-2 TRBV7-9
CASSFERGTKETQYF TGTGCCAGCAGTTTTGAGCGGGGGACGAAAGAGACCCAGTACTTC few TRBD2 TRBJ2-5 TRBV28
CATSRDWEETQYF TGTGCCACCAGCAGAGACTGGGAGGAGACCCAGTACTTC once NA TRBJ2-5 TRBV15
CASSYLAGAYNEQFF TGTGCCAGCAGTTACCTAGCGGGGGCGTACAATGAGCAGTTCTTC NA TRBD2 TRBJ2-1 TRBV6-5
CATSSPLGGGTEAFF TGTGCCACCAGCAGTCCCCTGGGGGGGGGCACTGAAGCTTTCTTT NA NA TRBJ1-1 TRBV15
CASSPYHGKPGELFF TGCGCCAGCAGCCCTTACCACGGAAAACCCGGGGAGCTGTTTTTT NA NA TRBJ2-2 TRBV4-1
CASSWGGGSSNGYTF TGTGCCAGCAGTTGGGGGGGTGGCTCCAGCAATGGCTACACCTTC once NA TRBJ1-2 TRBV6-5
CASSERIGETQYF TGTGCCAGCAGTGAGAGGATCGGGGAGACCCAGTACTTC NA NA TRBJ2-5 TRBV6-4
CASSPTGGAKNIQYF TGTGCCAGCAGCCCTACTGGGGGCGCCAAAAACATTCAGTACTTC NA NA TRBJ2-4 TRBV7-2
CASSFNSYEQYF TGCGCCAGCAGCTTCAATTCCTACGAGCAGTACTTC NA NA TRBJ2-7 TRBV5-1
CASSRNEQFF TGTGCCAGCAGTAGGAATGAGCAGTTCTTC NA NA TRBJ2-1 TRBV28
CASSPGLTGGIPEAFF TGCGCCAGCAGCCCCGGGTTAACAGGGGGAATCCCTGAAGCTTTCTTT NA TRBD1 TRBJ1-1 TRBV4-1
CASSLDQSRTEAFF TGTGCCAGCAGCTTAGATCAGAGTCGGACTGAAGCTTTCTTT NA NA TRBJ1-1 TRBV7-2
CASSPAGQGDSPLHF TGTGCCAGTAGTCCAGCGGGACAGGGGGATTCACCCCTCCACTTT NA TRBD1 TRBJ1-6 TRBV19
CASRGDRGKIGYNSPLHF TGTGCCAGCAGGGGGGACAGGGGAAAGATAGGCTATAATTCACCCCTCCACTTT NA NA TRBJ1-6 TRBV21-1
CASRDRGNTEAFF TGTGCCAGCAGAGACAGGGGGAACACTGAAGCTTTCTTT few TRBD1 TRBJ1-1 TRBV25-1
CASSITAAYEQYF TGTGCCAGTAGTATTACAGCAGCTTACGAGCAGTACTTC NA NA TRBJ2-7 TRBV19
CASSRTDTQYF TGTGCCAGCAGCCGTACAGATACGCAGTATTTT NA NA TRBJ2-3 TRBV7-2
CASSPEGGSPLHF TGTGCCAGCAGCCCCGAGGGGGGTTCACCCCTCCACTTT NA NA TRBJ1-6 TRBV7-2
CASSSLQGVGNIQYF TGTGCCAGCAGCTCTCTACAGGGGGTGGGAAACATTCAGTACTTC NA TRBD1 TRBJ2-4 TRBV7-2
CASSLGPGGGFNEQFF TGTGCCAGCAGTTTAGGTCCCGGCGGGGGGTTCAATGAGCAGTTCTTC NA TRBD2 TRBJ2-1 TRBV27
CASRGQGDQPQHF TGCGCCAGCAGGGGACAGGGCGATCAGCCCCAGCATTTT NA TRBD1 TRBJ1-5 TRBV10-2
CASSLRGDQPQHF TGTGCCAGCAGCTTAAGGGGGGACCAGCCCCAGCATTTT NA NA TRBJ1-5 TRBV7-2
CASSVGALRQGEAFF TGTGCCAGCAGCGTGGGAGCCTTGCGCCAAGGTGAAGCTTTCTTT few NA TRBJ1-1 TRBV9